This is a list of T cell receptor beta chains from one sample in a study of cytomegalovirus exposure and HLA in healthy donors. Profiling relied on immunoSEQ multiplex PCR, and the TCRdb table lists in-frame clones only, not all of them. The sample table sets out about 130,000 clones. Sequencing was done on a sample of PBMCs. The receptors were sampled from a woman aged 40 to 50 in good health and CMV-seropositive. Both conserved end residues are part of each CDR3. The order of the fields is D gene, V gene, CDR3 protein. The D gene is left open where the match is weak.

d_gene: -
v_gene: TRBV27
CDR3aa: CASSPYPRALNEKLFF

d_gene: TRBD2
v_gene: TRBV7-9
CDR3aa: CASSPSSGSTPSPYNEQFF

d_gene: TRBD1
v_gene: TRBV5-1
CDR3aa: CASSLAGGENIQYF

d_gene: -
v_gene: TRBV5-4
CDR3aa: CASSLDFGMGEKLFF

d_gene: -
v_gene: TRBV7-2
CDR3aa: CASSLRVGRPSYEQYF

d_gene: TRBD2
v_gene: TRBV2
CDR3aa: CASRDFSGSSYNEQFF

d_gene: TRBD2
v_gene: TRBV7-9
CDR3aa: CASSPRLAEGLYNEQFF

d_gene: -
v_gene: TRBV15
CDR3aa: CATSSDKGAFNYGYTF

d_gene: -
v_gene: TRBV25-1
CDR3aa: CASSELGTFGYTF

d_gene: TRBD2
v_gene: TRBV19
CDR3aa: CASSIPGGTTADTQYF

d_gene: -
v_gene: TRBV27
CDR3aa: CASSLHGTYEQYF

d_gene: -
v_gene: TRBV29-1
CDR3aa: CSVAGGANQPQHF

d_gene: -
v_gene: TRBV10-1
CDR3aa: CASSPSGLNEQYF

d_gene: TRBD1
v_gene: TRBV27
CDR3aa: CASSLGTVGNQPQHF

d_gene: TRBD2
v_gene: TRBV10-3
CDR3aa: CAISVRTSGSLDEQFF

d_gene: TRBD1
v_gene: TRBV19
CDR3aa: CASSIEWTGVRETQYF

d_gene: TRBD2
v_gene: TRBV15
CDR3aa: CATSRESGSGTDTQYF

d_gene: TRBD2
v_gene: TRBV11-1
CDR3aa: CASSYTGLADETQYF

d_gene: -
v_gene: TRBV7-9
CDR3aa: CASSLSVGGTYEQYF

d_gene: TRBD2
v_gene: TRBV4-1
CDR3aa: CASSPLSLAGNNEQFF

d_gene: -
v_gene: TRBV28
CDR3aa: CASRISIGTGQGKLFF

d_gene: TRBD2
v_gene: TRBV27
CDR3aa: CASSASSGRPFNEQFF

d_gene: TRBD2
v_gene: TRBV5-1
CDR3aa: CASSSDRTSGTDTQYF

d_gene: -
v_gene: TRBV5-1
CDR3aa: CASSQSGYEQYF

d_gene: -
v_gene: TRBV27
CDR3aa: CASWTSNQPQHF

d_gene: -
v_gene: TRBV5-6
CDR3aa: CASSLTTGNEQFF

d_gene: TRBD2
v_gene: TRBV7-3
CDR3aa: CASSLGGLAGLYEQYF

d_gene: -
v_gene: TRBV5-6
CDR3aa: CASSGMTSFYEQYF

d_gene: -
v_gene: TRBV18
CDR3aa: CASSPFPSSTEAFF

d_gene: -
v_gene: TRBV7-6
CDR3aa: CASGNQGDLSEQYF

d_gene: TRBD1
v_gene: TRBV7-8
CDR3aa: CASSSWDRPQETQYF

d_gene: -
v_gene: TRBV30
CDR3aa: CAWGPRSSYEQYF

d_gene: -
v_gene: TRBV5-1
CDR3aa: CASTDVTAEQAFF

d_gene: -
v_gene: TRBV6-5
CDR3aa: CASGTGFTEAFF

d_gene: -
v_gene: TRBV7-3
CDR3aa: CASSFQGAFLNEQFF

d_gene: -
v_gene: TRBV30
CDR3aa: CAWSVLQGGEAFF

d_gene: TRBD1
v_gene: TRBV5-1
CDR3aa: CASAPVTGINEKLFF

d_gene: -
v_gene: TRBV11-2
CDR3aa: CASSLVVGPGNTIYF

d_gene: -
v_gene: TRBV5-1
CDR3aa: CASSEMGRLEASHEQYF

d_gene: -
v_gene: TRBV19
CDR3aa: CASKGGGAFF